The following is a T cell receptor beta chain sequence with its context. Given a much more abundant clone one base away, this may be a read error. The sample comes from a study of T cell repertoires in cytomegalovirus infection. TCRdb reanalysed the reads using MiXCR and keeps one entry per CDR3 protein. The top ten hold approximately 1.8% of the sample, which has under 300,000 distinct CDR3 sequences, around 12% seen once. Germline assignment: CDR1 SGHAT and CDR2 FQNNGV. The CDR3 is 13 residues long. Between the trimmed V and J ends, which lost 6 bases and 5 bases, there was a span of 11 bases. The receptor comes from a human donor in good health (CMV status not recorded). Some clones in this sample may be carry-over from other donors' samples. The sequenced sample consisted of PBMCs. This chain joins TRBV11-2 and TRBJ2-1, with D perhaps TRBD2 (7 bases). The CDR3 loop is CASRGGDHNEQFF. CDR3 DNA: TGTGCCAGCAGAGGGGGGGACCACAATGAGCAGTTCTTC.